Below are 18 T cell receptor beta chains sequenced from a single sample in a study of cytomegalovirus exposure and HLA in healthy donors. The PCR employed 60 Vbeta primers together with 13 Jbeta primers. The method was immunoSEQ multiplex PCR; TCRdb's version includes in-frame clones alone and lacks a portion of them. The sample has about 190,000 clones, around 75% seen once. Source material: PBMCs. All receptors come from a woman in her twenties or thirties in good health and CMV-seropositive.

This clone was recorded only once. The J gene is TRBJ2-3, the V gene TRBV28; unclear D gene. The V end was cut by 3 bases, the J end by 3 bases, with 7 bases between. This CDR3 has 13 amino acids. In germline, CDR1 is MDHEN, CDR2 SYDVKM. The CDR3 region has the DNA TGTGCCAGCAGTTTTTCCAATACAGATACGCAGTATTTT. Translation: CASSFSNTDTQYF. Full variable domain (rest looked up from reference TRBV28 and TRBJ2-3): DVKVTQSSRYLVKRTGEKVFLECVQDMDHENMFWYRQDPGLGLRLIYFSYDVKMKEKGDIPEGYSVSREKKERFSLILESASTNQTSMYLCASSFSNTDTQYFGPGTRLTVL.

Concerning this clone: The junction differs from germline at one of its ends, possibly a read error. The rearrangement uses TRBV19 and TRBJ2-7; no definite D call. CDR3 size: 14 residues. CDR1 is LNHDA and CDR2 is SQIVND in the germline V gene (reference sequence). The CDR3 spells CASSRLVEAQSHIF. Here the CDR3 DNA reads TGTGCCAGTAGCCGACTCGTGGAAGCCCAATCTCACATATTC.

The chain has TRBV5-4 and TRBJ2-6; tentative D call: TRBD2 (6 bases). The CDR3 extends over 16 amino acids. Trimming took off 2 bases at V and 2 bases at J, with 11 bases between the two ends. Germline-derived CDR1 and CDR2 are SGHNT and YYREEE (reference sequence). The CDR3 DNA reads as TGTGCCAGCAGCTTCCCGGGCGGGACTGGGGCCAACGTCCTGACTTTC. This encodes CASSFPGGTGANVLTF.

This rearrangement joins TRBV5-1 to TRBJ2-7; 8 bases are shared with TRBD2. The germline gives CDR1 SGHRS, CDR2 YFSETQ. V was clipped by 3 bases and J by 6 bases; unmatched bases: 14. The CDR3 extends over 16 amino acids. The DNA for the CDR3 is TGCGCCAGCAGCTCCTCCGGGACTAGGGCGTCTCGCGAGCAGTACTTC. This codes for CASSSSGTRASREQYF.

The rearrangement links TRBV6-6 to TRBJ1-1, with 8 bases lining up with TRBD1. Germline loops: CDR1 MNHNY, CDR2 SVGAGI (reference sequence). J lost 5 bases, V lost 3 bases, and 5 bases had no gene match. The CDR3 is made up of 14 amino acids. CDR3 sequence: CASSYLDRGTEAFF. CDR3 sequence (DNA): TGTGCCAGCAGTTATCTTGACAGGGGTACTGAAGCTTTCTTT.

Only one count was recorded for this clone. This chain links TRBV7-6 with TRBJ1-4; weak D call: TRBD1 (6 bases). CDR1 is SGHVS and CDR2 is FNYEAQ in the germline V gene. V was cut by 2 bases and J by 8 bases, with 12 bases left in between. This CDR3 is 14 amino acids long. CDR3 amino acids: CASSLSGGQEKLFF. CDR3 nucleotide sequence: TGTGCCAGCAGCTTAAGCGGGGGGCAGGAAAAACTGTTTTTT.

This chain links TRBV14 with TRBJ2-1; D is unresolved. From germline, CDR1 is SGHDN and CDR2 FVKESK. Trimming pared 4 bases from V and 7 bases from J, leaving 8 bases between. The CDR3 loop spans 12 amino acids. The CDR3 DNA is TGTGCCAGCAGCCTCGTACGGAATGAGCAGTTCTTC. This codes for CASSLVRNEQFF.

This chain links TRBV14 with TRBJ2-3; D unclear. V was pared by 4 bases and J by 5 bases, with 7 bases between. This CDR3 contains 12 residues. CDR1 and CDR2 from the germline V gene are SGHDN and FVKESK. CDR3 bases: TGTGCCAGCAGCCCCTACGGAGATACGCAGTATTTT. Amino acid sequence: CASSPYGDTQYF.

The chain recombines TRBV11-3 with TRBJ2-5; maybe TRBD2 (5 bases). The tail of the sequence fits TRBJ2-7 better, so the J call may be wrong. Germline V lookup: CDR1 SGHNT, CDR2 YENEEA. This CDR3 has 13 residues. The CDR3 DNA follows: TGTGCCAGCAGCTCCCGGCGGGCAAACGAGCAGTACTTC. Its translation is CASSSRRANEQYF.

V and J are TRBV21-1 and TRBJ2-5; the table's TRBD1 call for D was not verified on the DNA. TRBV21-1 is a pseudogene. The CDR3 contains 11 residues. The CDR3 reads CASTDSETQYF. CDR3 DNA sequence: TGTGCCAGCACGGACAGCGAGACCCAGTACTTC.

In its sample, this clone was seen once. The CDR3 DNA is TGTGCCAGCAGCGACGGGGAGAATCAGCCCCAGCATTTT. It yields the protein CASSDGENQPQHF. The genes are TRBV2 and TRBJ1-5; the D is unclear. The germline V gene has CDR1 SNHLY and CDR2 FYNNEI. Trimming removed 6 bases at V and 4 bases at J, with 10 bases between. The CDR3 runs 13 residues.

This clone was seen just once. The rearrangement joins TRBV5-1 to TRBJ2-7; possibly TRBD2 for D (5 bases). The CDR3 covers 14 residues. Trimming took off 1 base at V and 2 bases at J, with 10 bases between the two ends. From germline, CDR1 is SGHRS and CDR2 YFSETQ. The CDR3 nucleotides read TGCGCCAGCAGCTTGAATCCCGGGGCCTACGAGCAGTACTTC. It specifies CASSLNPGAYEQYF. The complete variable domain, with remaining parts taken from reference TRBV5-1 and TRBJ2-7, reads KAGVTQTPRYLIKTRGQQVTLSCSPISGHRSVSWYQQTPGQGLQFLFEYFSETQRNKGNFPGRFSGRQFSNSRSEMNVSTLELGDSALYLCASSLNPGAYEQYFGPGTRLTVT.

The CDR3: CASSKQGLGEKLFF. In DNA, the CDR3 is TGTGCCAGCAGTAAACAGGGGCTCGGGGAAAAACTGTTTTTT. This chain uses TRBV27 with TRBJ1-4, with 7 bases aligning to TRBD1. J gave up 8 bases and V 5 bases, and 8 bases lay outside the gene matches. CDR1 and CDR2 (germline): MNHEY, SMNVEV (reference sequence). This CDR3 is 14 amino acids long.

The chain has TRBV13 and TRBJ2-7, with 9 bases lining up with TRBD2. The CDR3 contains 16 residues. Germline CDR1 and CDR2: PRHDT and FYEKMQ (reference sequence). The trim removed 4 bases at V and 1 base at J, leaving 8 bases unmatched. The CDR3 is CASSSNLAGLSYEQYF. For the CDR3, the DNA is TGTGCCAGCAGCTCGAACCTAGCGGGATTGTCCTACGAGCAGTACTTC.

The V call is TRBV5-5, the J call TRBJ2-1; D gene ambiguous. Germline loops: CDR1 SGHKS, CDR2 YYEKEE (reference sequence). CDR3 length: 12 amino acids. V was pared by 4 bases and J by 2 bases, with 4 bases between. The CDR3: CASSLAYNEQFF. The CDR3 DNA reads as TGTGCCAGCAGCCTAGCCTACAATGAGCAGTTCTTC.

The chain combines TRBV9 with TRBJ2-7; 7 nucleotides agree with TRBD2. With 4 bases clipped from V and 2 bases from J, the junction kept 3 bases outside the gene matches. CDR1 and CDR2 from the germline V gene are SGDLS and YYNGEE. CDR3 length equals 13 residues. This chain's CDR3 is CASSSSGPYEQYF. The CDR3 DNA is TGTGCCAGCAGCTCTAGCGGCCCCTACGAGCAGTACTTC. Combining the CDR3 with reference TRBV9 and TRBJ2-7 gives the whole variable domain DSGVTQTPKHLITATGQRVTLRCSPRSGDLSVYWYQQSLDQGLQFLIQYYNGEERAKGNILERFSAQQFPDLHSELNLSSLELGDSALYFCASSSSGPYEQYFGPGTRLTVT.

In DNA, the CDR3 is TGTGCCAGCAGCCAACAGGGGTATGGCACTGAAGCTTTCTTT. Its translation: CASSQQGYGTEAFF. The chain has TRBV28 and TRBJ1-1; 7 bases fit TRBD1. The trim removed 6 bases at V and 4 bases at J, leaving 8 bases unmatched. This CDR3 region has 14 residues. Germline CDR1 is MDHEN and CDR2 is SYDVKM.

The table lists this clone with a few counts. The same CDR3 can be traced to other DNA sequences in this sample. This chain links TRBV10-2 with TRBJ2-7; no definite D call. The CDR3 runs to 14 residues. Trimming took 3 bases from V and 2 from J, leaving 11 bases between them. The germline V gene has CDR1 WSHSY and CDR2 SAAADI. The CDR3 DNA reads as TGCGCCAGCAGTGACGGCGGCCTACCCTACGAGCAGTACTTC. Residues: CASSDGGLPYEQYF.